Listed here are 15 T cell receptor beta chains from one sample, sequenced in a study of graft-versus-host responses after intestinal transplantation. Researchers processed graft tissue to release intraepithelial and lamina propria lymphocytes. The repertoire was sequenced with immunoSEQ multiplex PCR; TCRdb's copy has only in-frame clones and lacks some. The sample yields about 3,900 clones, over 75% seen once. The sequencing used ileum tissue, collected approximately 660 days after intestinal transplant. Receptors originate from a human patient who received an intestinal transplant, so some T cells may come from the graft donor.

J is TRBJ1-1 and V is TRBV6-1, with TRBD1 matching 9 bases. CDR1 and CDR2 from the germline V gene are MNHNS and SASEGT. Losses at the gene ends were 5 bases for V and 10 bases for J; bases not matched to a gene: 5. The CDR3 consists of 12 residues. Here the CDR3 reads CASSPQGAGAFF. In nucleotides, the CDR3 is TGTGCCAGCAGTCCACAGGGGGCAGGAGCTTTCTTT.

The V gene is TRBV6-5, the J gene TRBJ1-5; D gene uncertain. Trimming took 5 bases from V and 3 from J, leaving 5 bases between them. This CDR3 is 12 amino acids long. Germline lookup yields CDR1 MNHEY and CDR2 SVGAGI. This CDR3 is CASSQLNQPQHF. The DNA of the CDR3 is TGTGCCAGCAGTCAACTCAATCAGCCCCAGCATTTT.

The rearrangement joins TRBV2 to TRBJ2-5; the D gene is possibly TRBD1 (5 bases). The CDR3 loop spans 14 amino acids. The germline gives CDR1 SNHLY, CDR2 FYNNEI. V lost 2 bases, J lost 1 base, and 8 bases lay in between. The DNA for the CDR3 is TGTGCCAGCAGTGAACAGGGATCCCAAGAGACCCAGTACTTC. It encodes CASSEQGSQETQYF. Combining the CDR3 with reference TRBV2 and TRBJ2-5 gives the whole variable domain EPEVTQTPSHQVTQMGQEVILRCVPISNHLYFYWYRQILGQKVEFLVSFYNNEISEKSEIFDDQFSVERPDGSNFTLKIRSTKLEDSAMYFCASSEQGSQETQYFGPGTRLLVL.

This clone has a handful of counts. The DNA for the CDR3 is TGTGCCAGCAGTAGACAGCTCTCTGGGGCCAACGTCCTGACTTTC. Protein sequence: CASSRQLSGANVLTF. This chain connects TRBV6-5 to TRBJ2-6; D perhaps matches TRBD1 (5 bases). The CDR3 is 15 residues long. The germline V and J ends were trimmed by 5 bases and 0 bases, with 8 bases remaining between them. Per the germline V gene, CDR1 is MNHEY and CDR2 is SVGAGI.

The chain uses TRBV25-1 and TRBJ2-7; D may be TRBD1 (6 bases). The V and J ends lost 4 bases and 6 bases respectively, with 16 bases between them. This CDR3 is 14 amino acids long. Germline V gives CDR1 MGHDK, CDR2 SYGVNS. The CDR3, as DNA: TGTGCCAGCAGTGTTACAGGGTCGGCGGGCGAGCAGTACTTC. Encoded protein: CASSVTGSAGEQYF.

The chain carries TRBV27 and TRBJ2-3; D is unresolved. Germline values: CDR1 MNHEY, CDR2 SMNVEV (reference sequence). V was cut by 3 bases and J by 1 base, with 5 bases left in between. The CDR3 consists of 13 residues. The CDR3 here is CASSFVGTDTQYF. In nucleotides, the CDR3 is TGTGCCAGCAGTTTTGTAGGCACAGATACGCAGTATTTT.

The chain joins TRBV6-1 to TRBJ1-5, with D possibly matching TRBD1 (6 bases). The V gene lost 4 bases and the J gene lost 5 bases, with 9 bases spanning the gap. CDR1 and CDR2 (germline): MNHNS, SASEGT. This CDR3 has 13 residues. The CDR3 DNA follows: TGTGCCAGCAGTGCCAACAGGGATCAGCCCCAGCATTTT. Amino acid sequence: CASSANRDQPQHF.

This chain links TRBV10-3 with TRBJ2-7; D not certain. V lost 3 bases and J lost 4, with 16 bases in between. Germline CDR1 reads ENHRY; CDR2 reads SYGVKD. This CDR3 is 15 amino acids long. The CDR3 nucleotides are TGTGCCATCAGTGACCGGCAGAATGGGGTTTACGAGCAGTACTTC. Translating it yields CAISDRQNGVYEQYF.

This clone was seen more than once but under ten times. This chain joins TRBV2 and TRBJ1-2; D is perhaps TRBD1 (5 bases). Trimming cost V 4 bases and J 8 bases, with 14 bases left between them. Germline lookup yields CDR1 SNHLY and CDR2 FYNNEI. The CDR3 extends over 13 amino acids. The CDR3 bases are TGTGCCAGCAGTGTACAGGTGGGAAACGGCTACACCTTC. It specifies CASSVQVGNGYTF.

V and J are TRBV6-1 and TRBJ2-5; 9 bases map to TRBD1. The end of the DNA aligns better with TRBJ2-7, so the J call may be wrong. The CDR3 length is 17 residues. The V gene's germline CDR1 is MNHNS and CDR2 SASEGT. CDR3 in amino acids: CASSEASRWGQGYEQYF. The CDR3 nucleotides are TGTGCCAGCAGTGAAGCAAGTCGTTGGGGACAGGGCTACGAGCAGTACTTC.

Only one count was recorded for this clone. CDR3 residues: CASSLWWGGIYEQYF. The CDR3 nucleotides read TGTGCCAGCAGCTTATGGTGGGGGGGGATCTACGAGCAGTACTTC. The chain uses TRBV7-2 and TRBJ2-5; 7 bases map to TRBD2. The J call could be wrong; TRBJ2-7 is a better fit for the DNA end. Germline lookup yields CDR1 SGHTA and CDR2 FQGNSA. The CDR3 covers 15 residues.

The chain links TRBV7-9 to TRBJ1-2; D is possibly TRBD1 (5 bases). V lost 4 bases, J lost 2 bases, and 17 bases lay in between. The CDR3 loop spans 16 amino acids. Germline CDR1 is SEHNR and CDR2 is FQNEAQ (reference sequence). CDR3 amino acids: CASSSLRRGMNYGYTF. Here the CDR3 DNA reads TGTGCCAGCAGCTCATTACGGCGGGGGATGAACTATGGCTACACCTTC.

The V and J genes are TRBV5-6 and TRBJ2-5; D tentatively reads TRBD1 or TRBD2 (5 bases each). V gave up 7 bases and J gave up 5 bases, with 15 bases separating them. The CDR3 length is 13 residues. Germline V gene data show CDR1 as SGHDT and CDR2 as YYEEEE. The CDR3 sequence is CASRLGVGETQYF. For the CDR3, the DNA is TGTGCCAGCCGCCTGGGGGTTGGGGAGACCCAGTACTTC.

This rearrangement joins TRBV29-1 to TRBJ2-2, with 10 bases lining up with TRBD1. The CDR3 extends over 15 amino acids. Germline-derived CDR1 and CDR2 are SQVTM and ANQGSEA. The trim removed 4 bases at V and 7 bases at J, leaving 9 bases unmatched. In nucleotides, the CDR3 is TGCAGCGTTGGATCGACAGGGGGCTTTGGCGGGGAGCTGTTTTTT. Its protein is CSVGSTGGFGGELFF.

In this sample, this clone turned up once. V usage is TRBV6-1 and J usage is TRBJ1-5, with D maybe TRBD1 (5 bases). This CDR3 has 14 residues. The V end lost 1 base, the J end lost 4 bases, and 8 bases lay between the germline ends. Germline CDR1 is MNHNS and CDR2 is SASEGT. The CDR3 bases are TGTGCCAGCAGTGAAGGGTGGGGGAATCAGCCCCAGCATTTT. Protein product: CASSEGWGNQPQHF.